This T cell receptor beta chain was profiled in a study of T-cell reconstitution after alpha-beta-depleted transplantation in children. Researchers prepared the TCRbeta library using unique molecular identifiers, the study reports. From the PCR reads, TCRdb called clonotypes with MiXCR, one entry per CDR3 protein. The sample contains approximately 640,000 distinct CDR3 sequences, 16% of which appear only once. The CDR3 covers 16 residues. The germline V gene encodes CDR1 DFQATT and CDR2 SNEGSKA (reference sequence). Sequencing used PBMCs from the stem cell graft donor, obtained from the stem cell graft. The source of this sequence is a human donor who donated a stem cell graft to a child with acute myeloid leukemia. This chain joins TRBV20-1 and TRBJ2-7, with 7 positions matching TRBD2. The CDR3 DNA follows: TGCTGCGCTAGAGATAGGGAGGGAGGAATTCGTTACGAGCAGTACTTC. Amino acid sequence: CCARDREGGIRYEQYF.